This section outlines one T cell receptor (beta chain) sequence together with its context. The data stem from a study of shared clonotypes between healthy human individuals. Assay: immunoSEQ multiplex PCR; the TCRdb copy retains only in-frame clones and omits some. The table shows 2 million to 2.5 million clones, with under 95% occurring only once. Trimming took 10 bases from V and 0 from J, leaving 15 bases between them. The CDR3 loop spans 14 amino acids. Germline assignment: CDR1 LNHDA and CDR2 SQIVND (reference sequence). This TCR was sampled from a man between 18 and 35 years old in good health. Some clones in this sample may be carry-over from other donors' samples. Sample: naive CD4+ T cells from PBMCs. Regarding subset: CD45RA+ positively selected. The chain carries TRBV19 and TRBJ1-2; D is unclear. CDR3: CATNRGRTNYGYTF. The CDR3 DNA reads as TGTGCCACCAACCGCGGCAGGACTAACTATGGCTACACCTTC.